These 11 T cell receptor beta chains were all obtained from the same sample, sequenced in a study of cytomegalovirus exposure and HLA in healthy donors. Amplification used 60 Vbeta primers and 13 Jbeta primers. TCRdb keeps only in-frame clones here, not all; method: immunoSEQ multiplex PCR. The sample shows about 140,000 clones, around 83% of them seen only once. Sequencing was performed on PBMCs. The receptors here all came from a middle-aged man in good health and CMV-seropositive.

This chain joins TRBV5-6 and TRBJ2-5, with 9 bases identical to TRBD2. V gave up 4 bases and J gave up 5 bases; unmatched junction bases: 12. Germline V gives CDR1 SGHDT, CDR2 YYEEEE. CDR3 length: 16 residues. CDR3 loop: CASSPVWRGGLETQYF. The CDR3 DNA reads as TGTGCCAGCAGCCCCGTTTGGCGGGGGGGCCTTGAGACCCAGTACTTC. Based on the CDR3 plus reference TRBV5-6 and TRBJ2-5, the full variable domain is DAGVTQSPTHLIKTRGQQVTLRCSPKSGHDTVSWYQQALGQGPQFIFQYYEEEERQRGNFPDRFSGHQFPNYSSELNVNALLLGDSALYLCASSPVWRGGLETQYFGPGTRLLVL.

This chain connects TRBV2 to TRBJ1-4, with 10 bases fitting TRBD1. The CDR3 covers 14 residues. CDR1 and CDR2 from the germline V gene are SNHLY and FYNNEI. V lost 10 bases and J lost 6; bases outside the gene matches: 8. CDR3: CATQTGGGDEKLFF. CDR3 bases: TGTGCCACCCAGACAGGGGGCGGCGATGAAAAACTGTTTTTT.

The chain couples TRBV6-9 to TRBJ1-5; D unclear. Trimming cost V 7 bases and J 11 bases, with 18 bases left between them. The CDR3 runs 13 residues. Germline assignment: CDR1 MNHGY and CDR2 SVAAGI. The CDR3: CASIKDSLFAQHF. CDR3 DNA: TGTGCCAGCATCAAGGACTCCCTCTTCGCCCAGCATTTT.

This chain connects TRBV5-8 to TRBJ1-4; D call uncertain. With 2 bases removed from V and 8 bases from J, the gap between germline ends came to 16 bases. Germline CDR1 reads SGHTS; CDR2 reads YDEGEE. CDR3 length equals 15 residues. The CDR3 loop is CASSFTARAGEKLFF. The DNA for the CDR3 is TGTGCCAGCAGCTTTACGGCAAGGGCGGGAGAAAAACTGTTTTTT.

V gene TRBV9 combines with J gene TRBJ1-2, with D tentatively TRBD1 (5 bases). Trimming took 5 bases from V and 6 from J, leaving 14 bases between them. CDR1 and CDR2 (germline): SGDLS, YYNGEE. The CDR3 runs 13 residues. Written as DNA, the CDR3 is TGTGCCAGCAGGACGCCAGGGTCCGATGGCTACACCTTC. Protein product: CASRTPGSDGYTF.

The V and J genes are TRBV5-6 and TRBJ2-5; TRBD2 matches at 7 bases. Per germline, CDR1 SGHDT and CDR2 YYEEEE. V lost 4 bases to trimming and J lost 1 base; unmatched junction nucleotides: 10. The CDR3 consists of 16 residues. As DNA, the CDR3 is TGTGCCAGCAGCCCCGCGGGGGATCGCTTCCAAGAGACCCAGTACTTC. Translating gives CASSPAGDRFQETQYF.

This rearrangement joins TRBV18 to TRBJ2-1; perhaps TRBD1 as D (6 bases). From germline, CDR1 is KGHSH and CDR2 LQKENI. V gave up 6 bases and J gave up 2 bases, with 17 bases separating them. The CDR3 is 16 amino acids. CDR3 region: CASSTTGMGPYNEQFF. The CDR3 nucleotides are TGTGCCAGCTCTACGACAGGTATGGGACCCTACAATGAGCAGTTCTTC.

The V and J genes are TRBV2 and TRBJ2-5; 14 nucleotides align to TRBD2. This CDR3 comprises 15 residues. The V and J ends lost 6 bases and 7 bases, in that order; junction bases with no gene match: 7. CDR1 SNHLY and CDR2 FYNNEI come from the germline V gene. The CDR3 region has the DNA TGTGCCAGCAGACCGGGACTAGCGGGGGTAGGGACCCAGTACTTC. Protein sequence: CASRPGLAGVGTQYF. Based on the CDR3 plus reference TRBV2 and TRBJ2-5, the full variable domain is EPEVTQTPSHQVTQMGQEVILRCVPISNHLYFYWYRQILGQKVEFLVSFYNNEISEKSEIFDDQFSVERPDGSNFTLKIRSTKLEDSAMYFCASRPGLAGVGTQYFGPGTRLLVL.

The genes are TRBV13 and TRBJ1-2, with unresolved D. The germline V and J ends were trimmed by 4 bases and 5 bases, with 14 bases remaining between them. This CDR3 has 14 residues. Germline CDR1 reads PRHDT; CDR2 reads FYEKMQ (reference sequence). CDR3 sequence: CASSSRETEYGYTF. CDR3 DNA sequence: TGTGCCAGCAGCTCCCGGGAGACGGAATATGGCTACACCTTC.

This clone has a single count. The V gene is TRBV18, the J gene TRBJ1-2; D remains unclear. Trimming stripped 0 bases from V and 2 bases from J, with 7 bases between. Germline loops: CDR1 KGHSH, CDR2 LQKENI. There are 14 residues in the CDR3. The CDR3 region is CASSPPSGNYGYTF. DNA of the CDR3: TGTGCCAGCTCACCACCAAGCGGCAACTATGGCTACACCTTC.

The chain employs TRBV6-6 and TRBJ2-1, with 15 bases matching TRBD2. J lost 7 bases, V lost 5 bases, and 3 bases had no gene match. The CDR3 runs 15 residues. The germline V gene has CDR1 MNHNY and CDR2 SVGAGI (reference sequence). The CDR3 here is CASSRGTSGRNEQFF. CDR3 nucleotides: TGTGCCAGCAGTCGTGGGACTAGCGGGAGGAATGAGCAGTTCTTC.